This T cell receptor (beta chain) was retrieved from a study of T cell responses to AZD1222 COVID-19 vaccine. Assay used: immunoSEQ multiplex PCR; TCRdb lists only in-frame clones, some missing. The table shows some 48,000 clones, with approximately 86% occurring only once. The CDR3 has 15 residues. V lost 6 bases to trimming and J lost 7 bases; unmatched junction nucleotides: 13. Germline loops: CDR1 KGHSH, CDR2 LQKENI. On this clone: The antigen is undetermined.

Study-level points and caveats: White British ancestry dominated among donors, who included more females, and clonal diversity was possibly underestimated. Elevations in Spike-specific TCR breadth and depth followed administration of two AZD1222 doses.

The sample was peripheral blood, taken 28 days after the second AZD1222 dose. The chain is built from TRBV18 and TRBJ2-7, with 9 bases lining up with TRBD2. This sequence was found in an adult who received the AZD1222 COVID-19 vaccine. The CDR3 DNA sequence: TGTGCCAGCTCCGCGGGGTGGCTAGCGGGGAGAGAGCAGTACTTC. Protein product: CASSAGWLAGREQYF.